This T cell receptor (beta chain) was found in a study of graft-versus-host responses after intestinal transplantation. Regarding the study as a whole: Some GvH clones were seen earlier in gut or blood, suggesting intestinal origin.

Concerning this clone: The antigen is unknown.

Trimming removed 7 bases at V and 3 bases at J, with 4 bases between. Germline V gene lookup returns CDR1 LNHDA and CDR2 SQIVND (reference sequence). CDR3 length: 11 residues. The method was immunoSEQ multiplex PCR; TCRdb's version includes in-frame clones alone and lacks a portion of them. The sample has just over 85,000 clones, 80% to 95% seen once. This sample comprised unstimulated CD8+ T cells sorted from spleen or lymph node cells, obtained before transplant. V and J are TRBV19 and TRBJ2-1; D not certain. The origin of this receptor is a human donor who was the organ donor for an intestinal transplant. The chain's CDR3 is CASTDYNEQFF. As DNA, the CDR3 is TGTGCCAGTACAGACTACAATGAGCAGTTCTTC. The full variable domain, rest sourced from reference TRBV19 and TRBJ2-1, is DGGITQSPKYLFRKEGQNVTLSCEQNLNHDAMYWYRQDPGQGLRLIYYSQIVNDFQKGDIAEGYSVSREKKESFPLTVTSAQKNPTAFYLCASTDYNEQFFGPGTRLTVL.